This paragraph covers one T cell receptor (beta chain) sequence. Antigen: not known. Some clones are missing from TCRdb's copy, which holds only in-frame ones; the method was immunoSEQ multiplex PCR. The sample holds some 90,000 clones, around 96% seen once. The record originates from a study of cytomegalovirus exposure and HLA in healthy donors. Whole-study results and caveats: Reports credit the classifier with highly specific, highly sensitive diagnosis of cytomegalovirus status.

This CDR3 contains 16 residues. V was cut by 5 bases and J by 6 bases, with 22 bases left in between. The V gene's germline CDR1 is SQVTM and CDR2 ANQGSEA. Sequencing was carried out using PBMCs. The V and J genes are TRBV29-1 and TRBJ2-2, with a weak D call TRBD2 (6 bases). The receptor was derived from a man younger than 35 in good health and CMV-seronegative. The CDR3 region is CSVRKGGHPVPGELFF. CDR3 coding DNA: TGCAGCGTTAGAAAGGGAGGACACCCCGTTCCCGGGGAGCTGTTTTTT.